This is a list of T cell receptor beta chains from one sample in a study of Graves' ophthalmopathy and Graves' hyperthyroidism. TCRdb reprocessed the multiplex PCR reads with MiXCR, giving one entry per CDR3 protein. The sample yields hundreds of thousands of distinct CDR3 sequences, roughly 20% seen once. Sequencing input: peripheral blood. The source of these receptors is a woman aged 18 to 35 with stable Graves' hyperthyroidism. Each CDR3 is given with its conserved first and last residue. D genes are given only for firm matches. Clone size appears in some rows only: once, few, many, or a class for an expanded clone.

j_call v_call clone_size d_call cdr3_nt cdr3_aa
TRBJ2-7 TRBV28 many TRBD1 TGTGCCAGCAGTTTCCAGGACAGGGGGGCCGCCTACGAGCAGTACTTC CASSFQDRGAAYEQYF
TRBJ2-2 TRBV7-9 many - TGTGCCAGCAGCTGGACACAGAACACCGGGGAGCTGTTTTTT CASSWTQNTGELFF
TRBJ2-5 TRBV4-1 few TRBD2 TGCGCCAGCAGCCAAGGGGGACTAGCGGGACAAGAGACCCAGTACTTC CASSQGGLAGQETQYF
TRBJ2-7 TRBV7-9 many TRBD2 TGTGCCAGCAGCTCCCTCGGGGGGGCTTACGAGCAGTACTTC CASSSLGGAYEQYF
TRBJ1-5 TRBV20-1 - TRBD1 TGCAGTGCCGGGGAACCCCGTGGACAGGGCCGTCATCCCCAGCATTTT CSAGEPRGQGRHPQHF
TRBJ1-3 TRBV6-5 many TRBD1 TGTGCCAGCAGCCGGGACAGTCCGTGGGGAAACACCATATATTTT CASSRDSPWGNTIYF
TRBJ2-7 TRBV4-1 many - TGCGCCAGCAGCCAAGACCCCGGGACCAAGGCCTACGAGCAGTACTTC CASSQDPGTKAYEQYF
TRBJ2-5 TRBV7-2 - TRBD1 TGTGCCAGCAGCTTGACAGGGATTCAAGAGGCCCAGTACTTC CASSLTGIQEAQYF
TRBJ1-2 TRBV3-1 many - TGTGCCAGCAGCCACCGTGGCGGAAATGGCTACACCTTC CASSHRGGNGYTF
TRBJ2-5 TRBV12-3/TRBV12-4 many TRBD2 TGTGCCAGCAGTCCGGGACTAGCGGGAGTGGAGACCCAGTACTTC CASSPGLAGVETQYF
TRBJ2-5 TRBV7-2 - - TGTGCCAGCAGCCTTAATAGGGGCGCAGAGACCCAGTACTTC CASSLNRGAETQYF
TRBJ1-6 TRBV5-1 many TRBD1 TGCGCCAGCAGCTTATGGCTTAGGGGGCGCGAAGTGGTTGCACCCCTCCACTTT CASSLWLRGREVVAPLHF
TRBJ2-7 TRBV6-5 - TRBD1 TGTGCCAGCAGTTCCGCCGGGACAGGGCTTGAGCAGTGCTTC CASSSAGTGLEQCF
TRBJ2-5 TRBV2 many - TGTGCCAGCAGTGAGTTAGGGGAGGAGACCCAGTACTTC CASSELGEETQYF
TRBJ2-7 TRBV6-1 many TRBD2 TGTGCCAGCAGGCCGACTAGCTTGGGCGAGCAGTACTTC CASRPTSLGEQYF
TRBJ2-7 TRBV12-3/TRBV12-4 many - TGTGCCAGCATCCCGGAGGAGGGGGACGGAGCCTACGAGCAGTACTTC CASIPEEGDGAYEQYF
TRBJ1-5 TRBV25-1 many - TGTGCCAGCAGCCCCTGGGGAGGGGCAACCCAGCATTTT CASSPWGGATQHF
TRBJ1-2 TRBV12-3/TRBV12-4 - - TGTGCCAGCGGTGACAGTACGGGGATGGATGGCTACACCTTC CASGDSTGMDGYTF
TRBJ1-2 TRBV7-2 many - TGTGCCAGCAGCCAGAGCGAGGGCTACACCTTC CASSQSEGYTF
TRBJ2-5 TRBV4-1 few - TGCGCCAGCAGCCAAGAAGGGTTAAGAGAGACCCAGTACTTC CASSQEGLRETQYF
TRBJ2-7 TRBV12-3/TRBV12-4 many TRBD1 TGTGCCAGCAGCTCGCCGGGACAGGGGAAACACGAGCAGTACTTC CASSSPGQGKHEQYF
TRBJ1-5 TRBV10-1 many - TGCGCCAGCAGTGAATCGGAGTGGGGTCCCCAGCATTTT CASSESEWGPQHF
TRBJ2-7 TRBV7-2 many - TGTGCCAGCAGCCCCCTGTGGCCGGGTGGAAGCTCCTACGAGCAGTACTTC CASSPLWPGGSSYEQYF
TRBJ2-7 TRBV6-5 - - TGTGCCAGCAGTTACTCGAGTAGGGGCTACGAGCAGTACTTC CASSYSSRGYEQYF
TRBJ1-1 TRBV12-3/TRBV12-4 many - TGTGCCAGCCTTCCGGACCCTCTAAACACTGAAGCTTTCTTT CASLPDPLNTEAFF
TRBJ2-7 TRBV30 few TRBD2 TGTGCCTGGGGGGACTATACGATGTGGGAGCAGTACTTC CAWGDYTMWEQYF
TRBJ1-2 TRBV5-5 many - TGTGCCAGCAGCTTGCGGTTAGCTAACTATGGCTACACCTTC CASSLRLANYGYTF
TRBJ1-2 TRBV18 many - TGTGCCAGCTCACTGGAGAAAGGGGGTGGCTATGGCTACACCTTC CASSLEKGGGYGYTF
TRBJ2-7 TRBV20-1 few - TGCAGTGCTAGAGGGGGGGAGGGGGTAGGACTAATCTTCTCCTACGAGCAGTACTTC CSARGGEGVGLIFSYEQYF